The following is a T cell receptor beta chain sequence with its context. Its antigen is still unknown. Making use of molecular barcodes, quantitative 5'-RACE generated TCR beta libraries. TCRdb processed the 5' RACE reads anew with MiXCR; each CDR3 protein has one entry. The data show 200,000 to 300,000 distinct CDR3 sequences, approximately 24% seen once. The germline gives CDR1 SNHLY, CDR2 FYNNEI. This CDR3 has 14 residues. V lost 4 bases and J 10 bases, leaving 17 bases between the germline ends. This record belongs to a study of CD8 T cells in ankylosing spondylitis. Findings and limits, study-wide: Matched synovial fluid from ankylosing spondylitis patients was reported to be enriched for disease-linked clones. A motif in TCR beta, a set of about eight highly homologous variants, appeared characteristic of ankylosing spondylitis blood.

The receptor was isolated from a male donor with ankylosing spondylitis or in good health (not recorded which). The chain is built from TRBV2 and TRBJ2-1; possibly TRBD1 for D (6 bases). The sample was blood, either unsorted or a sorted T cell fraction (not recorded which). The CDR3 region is CASSATHRDQEQFF. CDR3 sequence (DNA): TGTGCCAGCAGTGCAACCCACAGGGACCAGGAGCAGTTCTTC.